The rows below give T cell receptor beta chains drawn from one sample of a study of shared clonotypes between healthy human individuals. The protocol was immunoSEQ multiplex PCR, while the TCRdb copy is restricted to in-frame clones and leaves out a portion. The data contain some 1,600,000 clones, nearly 99% of them singletons. Sequenced input: naive CD4+ T cells sorted from blood. Every receptor here comes from a man aged 25-45 years in good health. CDR3s include the opening cysteine and the closing phenylalanine or tryptophan. D genes are given only for firm matches. The listing skips clone size in some rows; elsewhere it reads once, few, many or a size class.

clone_size d_call j_call v_call cdr3_aa cdr3_nt
- - TRBJ2-7 TRBV19 CASSIPFGDTHEQYF TGTGCCAGTAGTATCCCCTTCGGAGATACCCACGAGCAGTACTTC
- - TRBJ2-7 TRBV10-3 CAISESLGGYEQYF TGTGCCATCAGTGAGTCTTTAGGGGGCTACGAGCAGTACTTC
once TRBD2 TRBJ2-7 TRBV4-1 CASSQDWGLAREQYF TGCGCCAGCAGCCAAGATTGGGGACTAGCTCGCGAGCAGTACTTC
- - TRBJ2-1 TRBV9 CASSVSLGSYNEQFF TGTGCCAGCAGCGTATCGCTAGGGTCCTACAATGAGCAGTTCTTC
- - TRBJ1-4 TRBV29-1 CSASLLGGEKLFF TGCAGCGCCAGTCTCCTAGGGGGTGAAAAACTGTTTTTT
- - TRBJ2-2 TRBV19 CASSIVGAGELFF TGTGCCAGTAGTATAGTAGGCGCCGGGGAGCTGTTTTTT
- - TRBJ2-3 TRBV15 CATSSQSTDTQYF TGTGCCACCAGCAGCCAGTCCACAGATACGCAGTATTTT
- - TRBJ2-3 TRBV18 CASSPTWVQTSTDTQYF TGTGCCAGCTCTCCCACCTGGGTTCAGACAAGCACAGATACGCAGTATTTT
- - TRBJ1-1 TRBV9 CASSVDRSGAEAFF TGTGCCAGCAGCGTAGACAGGTCAGGAGCTGAAGCTTTCTTT
- - TRBJ1-1 TRBV2 CAGRVGRENTEAFF TGTGCCGGAAGGGTGGGTAGGGAGAACACTGAAGCTTTCTTT
- - TRBJ1-3 TRBV19 CASSGQGLPGNTIYF TGTGCCAGTAGTGGACAAGGGCTTCCTGGAAACACCATATATTTT
- - TRBJ2-5 TRBV7-9 CASSLAGETQYF TGTGCCAGCAGCTTAGCGGGGGAGACCCAGTACTTC
- - TRBJ2-7 TRBV5-6 CASSLRRITSYEQYF TGTGCCAGCAGCTTACGTAGGATTACCTCCTACGAGCAGTACTTC
- TRBD1 TRBJ1-6 TRBV9 CASSLGTGRNSPLHF TGTGCCAGCAGCCTCGGGACAGGGAGGAATTCACCCCTCCACTTT
- - TRBJ2-3 TRBV21-1 CASSKDEGITQYF TGTGCCAGCAGCAAAGATGAGGGGATCACGCAGTATTTT
- - TRBJ1-5 TRBV5-1 CASSPGGNNQPQHF TGCGCCAGCAGTCCAGGAGGGAACAATCAGCCCCAGCATTTT
- - TRBJ1-5 TRBV7-9 CASSFGHNSNQPQHF TGTGCCAGCAGCTTTGGACACAATAGCAATCAGCCCCAGCATTTT
- TRBD2 TRBJ2-1 TRBV5-4 CASSTLAGGYNEQFF TGTGCCAGCAGCACGTTAGCGGGAGGTTACAATGAGCAGTTCTTC
- TRBD2 TRBJ2-1 TRBV5-4 CASSLRSGRNEQFF TGTGCCAGCAGCTTGAGGTCCGGGAGGAATGAGCAGTTCTTC
- TRBD1 TRBJ1-1 TRBV30 CAWATGGTVGTEAFF TGTGCCTGGGCGACAGGGGGGACGGTGGGCACTGAAGCTTTCTTT